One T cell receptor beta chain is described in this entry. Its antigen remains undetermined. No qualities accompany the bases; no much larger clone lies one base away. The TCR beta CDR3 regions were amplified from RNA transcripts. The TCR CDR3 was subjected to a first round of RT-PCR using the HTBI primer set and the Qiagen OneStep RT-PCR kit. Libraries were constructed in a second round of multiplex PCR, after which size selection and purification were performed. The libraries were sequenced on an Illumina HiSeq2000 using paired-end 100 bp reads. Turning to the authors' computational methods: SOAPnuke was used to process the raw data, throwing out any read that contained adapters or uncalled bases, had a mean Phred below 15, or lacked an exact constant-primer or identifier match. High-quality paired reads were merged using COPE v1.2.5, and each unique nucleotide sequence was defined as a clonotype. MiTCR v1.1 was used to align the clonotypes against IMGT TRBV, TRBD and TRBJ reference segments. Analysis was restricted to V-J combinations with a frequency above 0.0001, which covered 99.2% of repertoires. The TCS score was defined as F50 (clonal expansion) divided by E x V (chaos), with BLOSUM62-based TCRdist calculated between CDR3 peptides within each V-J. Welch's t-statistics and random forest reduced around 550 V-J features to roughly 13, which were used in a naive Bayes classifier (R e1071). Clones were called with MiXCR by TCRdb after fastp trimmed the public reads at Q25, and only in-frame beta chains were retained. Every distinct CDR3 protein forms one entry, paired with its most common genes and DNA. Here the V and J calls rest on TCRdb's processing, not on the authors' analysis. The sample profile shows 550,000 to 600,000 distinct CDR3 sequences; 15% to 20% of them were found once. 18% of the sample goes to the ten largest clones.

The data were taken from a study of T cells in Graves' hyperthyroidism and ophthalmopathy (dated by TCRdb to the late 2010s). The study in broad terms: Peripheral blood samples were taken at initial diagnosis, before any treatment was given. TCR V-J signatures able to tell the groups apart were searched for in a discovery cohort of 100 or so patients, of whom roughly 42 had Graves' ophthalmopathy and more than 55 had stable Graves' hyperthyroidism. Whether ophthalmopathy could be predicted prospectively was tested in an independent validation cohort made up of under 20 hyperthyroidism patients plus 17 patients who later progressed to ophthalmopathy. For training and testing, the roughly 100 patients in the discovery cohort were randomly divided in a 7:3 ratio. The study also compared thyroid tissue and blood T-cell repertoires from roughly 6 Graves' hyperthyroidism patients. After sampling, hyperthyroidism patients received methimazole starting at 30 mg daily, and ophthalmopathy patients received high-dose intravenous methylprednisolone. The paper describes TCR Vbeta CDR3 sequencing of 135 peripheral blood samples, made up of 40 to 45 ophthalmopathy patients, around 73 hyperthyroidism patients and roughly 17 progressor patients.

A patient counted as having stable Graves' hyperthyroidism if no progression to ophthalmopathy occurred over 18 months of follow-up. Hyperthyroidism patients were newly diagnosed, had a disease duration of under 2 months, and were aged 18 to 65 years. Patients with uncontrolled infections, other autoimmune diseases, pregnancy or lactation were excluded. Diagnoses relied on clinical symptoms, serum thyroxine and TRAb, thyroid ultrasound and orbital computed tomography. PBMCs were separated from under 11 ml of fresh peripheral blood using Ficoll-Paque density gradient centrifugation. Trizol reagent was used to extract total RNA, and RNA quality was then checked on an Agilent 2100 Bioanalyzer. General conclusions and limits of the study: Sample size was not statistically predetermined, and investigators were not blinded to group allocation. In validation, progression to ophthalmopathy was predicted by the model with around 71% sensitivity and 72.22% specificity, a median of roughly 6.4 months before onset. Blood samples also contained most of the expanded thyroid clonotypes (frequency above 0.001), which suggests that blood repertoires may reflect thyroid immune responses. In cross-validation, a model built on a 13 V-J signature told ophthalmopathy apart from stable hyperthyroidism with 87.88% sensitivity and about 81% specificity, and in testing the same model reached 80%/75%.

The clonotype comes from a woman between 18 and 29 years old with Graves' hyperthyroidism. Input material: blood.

The sequenced DNA is TGCAGTGCTACCCTAAGGAGAGCGGGAGGTACGAATGAGCAGTTCTTC. Translated, this is CSATLRRAGGTNEQFF. This receptor chain uses TRBV20-1 and TRBJ2-1; 9 bases in the middle match TRBD2. The V end gives up 4 bases and the J end 7 bases, leaving 14 bases in the junction not matched to a gene. Taken from cysteine to phenylalanine, the CDR3 has 16 residues. The retained sequence is limited to the CDR3, 48 bases, with the frame set at the first base. The germline V gene (reference sequence) sets CDR1 to DFQATT and CDR2 to SNEGSKA.